Sequencing of this T cell receptor beta chain was carried out in a study of shared clonotypes between healthy human individuals. Profiled with immunoSEQ multiplex PCR; TCRdb holds only in-frame clones, not every one. The sample records 550,000 to 650,000 clones, approximately 96% being singletons. Naive CD8 populations comprised CD45RO-negative cells positively selected for CCR7, excluding terminally differentiated effector memory CD45RA+ cells. The CDR3 contains 13 residues. Per the germline V gene, CDR1 is SGHNT and CDR2 is YYREEE (reference sequence). The germline V and J ends were trimmed by 1 base and 0 bases, with 4 bases remaining between them.

The sequencing input was naive CD8+ T cells sorted from blood. The source is a woman in her 30s in good health. V usage is TRBV5-4 and J usage is TRBJ2-5; D not certain. Here the CDR3 reads CASSLPNQETQYF. CDR3 nucleotides: TGTGCCAGCAGCTTGCCCAACCAAGAGACCCAGTACTTC. The full variable domain, with the rest looked up from reference TRBV5-4 and TRBJ2-5, is ETGVTQSPTHLIKTRGQQVTLRCSSQSGHNTVSWYQQALGQGPQFIFQYYREEENGRGNFPPRFSGLQFPNYSSELNVNALELDDSALYLCASSLPNQETQYFGPGTRLLVL.